One sample yielded the 9 T cell receptor beta chains listed below, sequenced in a study of PD-1 blockade in classical Hodgkin lymphoma. The sample's time point: cycle 4 day 1 (C4D1), after six to seven weeks of nivolumab. Autologous stem cell transplantation was followed by relapse in every patient, and brentuximab vedotin exposure varied. CD4+ T cells were purified from thawed PBMCs by negative selection. Using immunoSEQ multiplex PCR, the repertoire was profiled, and TCRdb retains in-frame clones only, with some absent. Of 20,000 to 25,000 clones in the sample, around 75% were seen once. The sample consisted of CD4+ T cells from blood, taken before the fourth cycle of nivolumab. These receptors were taken from a human donor with classical Hodgkin lymphoma.

The chain recombines TRBV5-1 with TRBJ2-2, with D perhaps TRBD1 or TRBD2 (6 bases each). V was trimmed by 4 bases and J by 5 bases, leaving 24 bases between them. Germline V lookup: CDR1 SGHRS, CDR2 YFSETQ. This CDR3 is built from 18 residues. The CDR3 region is CASSVQPSGAQLTGELFF. The CDR3 DNA sequence: TGCGCCAGCAGCGTACAACCGTCGGGGGCGCAGTTGACCGGGGAGCTGTTTTTT.

The chain joins TRBV16 to TRBJ1-6; D gene unclear. In germline, CDR1 is KGHSY, CDR2 FQNENV. The CDR3 is 15 amino acids. V was clipped by 0 bases and J by 7 bases, with 10 bases between them. The CDR3 coding sequence is TGTGCCAGCAGCCAATCGGGTCAGTGGAATTCACCCCTCCACTTT. Translating gives CASSQSGQWNSPLHF.

This clone was counted only a few times. One end of the junction fails to match germline, which may point to a read error. The V call is TRBV5-5, the J call TRBJ2-5; 11 nucleotides align to TRBD2. Per the germline V gene, CDR1 is SGHKS and CDR2 is YYEKEE (reference sequence). CDR3 length equals 14 residues. CDR3 sequence: CASRLGLAEETQYF. CDR3 in DNA: TGTGCCAGCAGGTTGGGACTAGCGGAAGAGACCCAGTACTTC.

The rearrangement joins TRBV5-8 to TRBJ1-5; D not certain. This CDR3 has 16 residues. The germline V gene has CDR1 SGHTS and CDR2 YDEGEE. Trimming left V 0 bases short and J 9 bases short, with 19 bases between. The CDR3 sequence is CASSLGPKLAGGPQHF. CDR3 in DNA: TGTGCCAGCAGCTTGGGACCGAAGTTAGCAGGTGGGCCCCAGCATTTT.

CDR3 in DNA: TGTGCCAGCAGTGACGAGGGGGGGGTCGGAAACACCATATATTTT. Translating gives CASSDEGGVGNTIYF. V gene TRBV2 combines with J gene TRBJ1-3; a possible D gene is TRBD1 (6 bases). Germline V lookup: CDR1 SNHLY, CDR2 FYNNEI. Between the trimmed V and J ends, which lost 3 bases and 4 bases, there was a span of 13 bases. The length of the CDR3 is 15 residues.

The sample holds one count of this clone. This chain uses TRBV5-6 with TRBJ1-3; D gene unclear. Germline V CDR1 and CDR2: SGHDT, YYEEEE. The CDR3 sequence is 14 residues long. Between the trimmed V and J ends, which lost 4 bases and 7 bases, there was a span of 15 bases. In DNA, the CDR3 is TGTGCCAGCAGCAAGGGATTCCCACCGAACACCATATATTTT. The encoded protein is CASSKGFPPNTIYF.

J is TRBJ2-1 and V is TRBV9; D not resolved. With 0 bases removed from V and 4 bases from J, the gap between germline ends came to 11 bases. The CDR3 totals 15 residues. The germline V gene encodes CDR1 SGDLS and CDR2 YYNGEE. The CDR3 is CASSVGTGTYNEQFF. The CDR3 coding sequence is TGTGCCAGCAGCGTAGGGACGGGTACATACAATGAGCAGTTCTTC.

The chain joins TRBV5-1 to TRBJ1-1; 7 bases are a match to TRBD1. V shed 2 bases and J 1 base; nucleotides not matched to a gene: 2. The V gene's germline CDR1 is SGHRS and CDR2 YFSETQ. The CDR3 length is 14 residues. This CDR3 is CASSLGTENTEAFF. The DNA of the CDR3 is TGCGCCAGCAGCTTAGGGACAGAGAACACTGAAGCTTTCTTT.

The chain recombines TRBV25-1 with TRBJ2-2, with D unclear. Per the germline V gene, CDR1 is MGHDK and CDR2 is SYGVNS. The CDR3 spans 13 residues. The V end was cut by 6 bases, the J end by 5 bases, with 10 bases between. CDR3 nucleotides: TGTGCCAGCAGCGGGCCTGCGACCGGGGAGCTGTTTTTT. Amino acid sequence: CASSGPATGELFF.